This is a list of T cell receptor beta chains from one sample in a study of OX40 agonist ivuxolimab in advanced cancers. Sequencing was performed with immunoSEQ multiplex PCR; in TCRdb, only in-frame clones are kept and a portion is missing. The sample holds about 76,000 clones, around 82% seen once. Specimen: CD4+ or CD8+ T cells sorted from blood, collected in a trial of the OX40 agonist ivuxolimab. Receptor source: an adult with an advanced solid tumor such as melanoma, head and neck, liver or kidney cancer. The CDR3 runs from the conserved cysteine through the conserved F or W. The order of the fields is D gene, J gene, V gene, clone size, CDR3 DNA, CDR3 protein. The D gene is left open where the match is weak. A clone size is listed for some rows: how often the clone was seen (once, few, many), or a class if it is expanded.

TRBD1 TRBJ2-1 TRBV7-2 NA TGTGCCAGCAGCTGGCGGGGGACAGGGGGCGATGAGCAGTTCTTC CASSWRGTGGDEQFF
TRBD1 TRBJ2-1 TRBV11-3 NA TGTGCCAGCAGCTTAATGGGACAGGGCTACTACAATGAGCAGTTCTTC CASSLMGQGYYNEQFF
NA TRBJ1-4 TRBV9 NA TGTGCCAGCAGCCGAGGGGCCTTCGGCAATGAAAAACTGTTTTTT CASSRGAFGNEKLFF
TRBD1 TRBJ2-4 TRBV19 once TGTGCCAGTACCAACGGACAGGCCGGTCGAAACATTCAGTACTTC CASTNGQAGRNIQYF
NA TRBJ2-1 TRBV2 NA TGTGCCAGCAGTGAATCAGTGTCCGATGAGCAGTTCTTC CASSESVSDEQFF
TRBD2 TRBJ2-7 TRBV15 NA TGTGCCACCAGCAGAGACCTAGCGGGAGTGGTAGGGTACTTC CATSRDLAGVVGYF
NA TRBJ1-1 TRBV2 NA TGTGCCAGCAGTGGGACACTCAGGAACACTGAAGCTTTCTTT CASSGTLRNTEAFF
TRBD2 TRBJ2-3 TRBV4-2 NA TGTGCCAGCAGCCAAGGACTAGCGGGAGGCACAGATACGCAGTATTTT CASSQGLAGGTDTQYF
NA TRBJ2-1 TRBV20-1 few TGCAGTGCTGGGCTCCATGAGCAGTTCTTC CSAGLHEQFF
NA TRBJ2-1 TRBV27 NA TGTGCCAGCTCCGACTGGGCCTACAATGAGCAGTTCTTC CASSDWAYNEQFF
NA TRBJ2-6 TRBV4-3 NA TGCGCCAGCAGCCAAGGTTTCTCTGGGGCCAACGTCCTGACTTTC CASSQGFSGANVLTF
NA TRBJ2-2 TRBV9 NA TGTGCCAGCAATCGGGACATCACCGGGGAGCTGTTTTTT CASNRDITGELFF
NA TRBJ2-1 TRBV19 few TGTGCCAGTACGAGAGACTACAATGAGCAGTTCTTC CASTRDYNEQFF
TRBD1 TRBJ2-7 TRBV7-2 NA TGTGCCAGCAGCCAACAGGGGGCAGTCCACGAGCAGTACTTC CASSQQGAVHEQYF
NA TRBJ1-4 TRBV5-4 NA TGTGCCAGCAGCCTAACGCCATTGGGGGTTGAAAAACTGTTTTTT CASSLTPLGVEKLFF
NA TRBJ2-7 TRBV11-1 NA TGTGCCAGCAGCTTTTCCGGTCACTACGAGCAGTACTTC CASSFSGHYEQYF
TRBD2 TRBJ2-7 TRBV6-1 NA TGTGCCAGCAGTGACATGGCGGGAGGGACCTACGAGCAGTACTTC CASSDMAGGTYEQYF
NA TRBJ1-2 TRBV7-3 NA TGTGCCAGCAGCTTCGACTCCCTCTATGGCTACACCTTC CASSFDSLYGYTF
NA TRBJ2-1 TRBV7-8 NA TGTGCCAGCAGCTTAGTCTATGAGCAGTTCTTC CASSLVYEQFF